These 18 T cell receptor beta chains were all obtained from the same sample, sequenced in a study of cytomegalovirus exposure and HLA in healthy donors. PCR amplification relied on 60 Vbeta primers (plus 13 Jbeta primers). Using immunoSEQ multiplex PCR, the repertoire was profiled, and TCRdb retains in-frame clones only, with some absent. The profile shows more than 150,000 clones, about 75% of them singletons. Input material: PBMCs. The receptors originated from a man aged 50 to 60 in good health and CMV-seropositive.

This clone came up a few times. The CDR3 sequence is CASSLDRTQYRLYGYTF. CDR3 DNA sequence: TGTGCCAGCAGCCTAGATCGGACTCAGTACCGACTCTATGGCTACACCTTC. The chain employs TRBV5-5 and TRBJ1-2; D remains ambiguous. Germline CDR1 reads SGHKS; CDR2 reads YYEKEE (reference sequence). Trimming left V 4 bases short and J 4 bases short, with 23 bases between. CDR3 length: 17 residues.

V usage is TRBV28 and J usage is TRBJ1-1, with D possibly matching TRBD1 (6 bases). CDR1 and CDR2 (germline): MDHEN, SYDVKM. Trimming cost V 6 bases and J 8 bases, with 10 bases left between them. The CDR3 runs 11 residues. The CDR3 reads CASSLTGEAFF. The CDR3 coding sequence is TGTGCCAGCAGCCTTACAGGGGAAGCTTTCTTT. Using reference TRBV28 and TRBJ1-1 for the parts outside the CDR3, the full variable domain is DVKVTQSSRYLVKRTGEKVFLECVQDMDHENMFWYRQDPGLGLRLIYFSYDVKMKEKGDIPEGYSVSREKKERFSLILESASTNQTSMYLCASSLTGEAFFGQGTRLTVV.

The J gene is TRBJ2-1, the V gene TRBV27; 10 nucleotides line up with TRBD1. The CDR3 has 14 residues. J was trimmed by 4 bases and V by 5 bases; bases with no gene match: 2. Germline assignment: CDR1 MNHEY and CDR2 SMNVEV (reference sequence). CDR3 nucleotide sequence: TGTGCCAGCAGTAGACAGGGGGCGTACAATGAGCAGTTCTTC. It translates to CASSRQGAYNEQFF.

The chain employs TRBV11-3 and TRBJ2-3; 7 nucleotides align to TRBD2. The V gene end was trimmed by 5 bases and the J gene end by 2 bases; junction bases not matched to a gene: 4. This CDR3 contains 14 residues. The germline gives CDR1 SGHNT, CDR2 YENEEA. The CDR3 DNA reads TGTGCCAGCAGCCGCGGGGGTGACACAGATACGCAGTATTTT. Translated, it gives CASSRGGDTDTQYF. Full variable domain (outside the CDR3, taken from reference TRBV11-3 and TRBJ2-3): EAGVVQSPRYKIIEKKQPVAFWCNPISGHNTLYWYLQNLGQGPELLIRYENEEAVDDSQLPKDRFSAERLKGVDSTLKIQPAELGDSAVYLCASSRGGDTDTQYFGPGTRLTVL.

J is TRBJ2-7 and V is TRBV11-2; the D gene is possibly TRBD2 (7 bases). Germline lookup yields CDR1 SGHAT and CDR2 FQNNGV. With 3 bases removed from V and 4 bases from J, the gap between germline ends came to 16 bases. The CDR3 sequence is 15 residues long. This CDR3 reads CASSLGTGGWYEQYV. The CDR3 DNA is TGTGCCAGCAGCTTGGGGACGGGGGGCTGGTACGAGCAGTACGTC.

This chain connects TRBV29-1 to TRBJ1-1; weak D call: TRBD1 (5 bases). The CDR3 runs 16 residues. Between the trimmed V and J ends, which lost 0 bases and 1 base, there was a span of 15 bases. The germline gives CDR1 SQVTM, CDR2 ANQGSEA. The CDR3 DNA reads TGCAGCGTTGAAGACCTTTTTCAGGGCGGGAACACTGAAGCTTTCTTT. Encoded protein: CSVEDLFQGGNTEAFF.

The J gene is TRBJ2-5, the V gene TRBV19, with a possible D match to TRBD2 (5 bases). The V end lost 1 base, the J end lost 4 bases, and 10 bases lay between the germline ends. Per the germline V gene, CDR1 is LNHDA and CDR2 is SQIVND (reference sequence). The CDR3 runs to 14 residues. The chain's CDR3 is CASSIGLAGETQYF. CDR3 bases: TGTGCCAGTAGTATAGGACTGGCGGGAGAGACCCAGTACTTC.

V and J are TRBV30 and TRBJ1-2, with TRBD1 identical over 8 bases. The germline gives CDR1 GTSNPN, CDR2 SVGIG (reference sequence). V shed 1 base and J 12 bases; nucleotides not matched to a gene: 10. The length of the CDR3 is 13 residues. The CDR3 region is CAWSGTGSEPDTF. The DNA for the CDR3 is TGTGCCTGGAGTGGGACAGGGTCCGAGCCCGACACCTTC.

Here the CDR3 DNA reads TGTGCCAGCAGCTTTAGCGGGGGCTCCTACAATGAGCAGTTCTTC. Translation gives CASSFSGGSYNEQFF. This chain uses TRBV5-6 with TRBJ2-1, with 9 positions matching TRBD2. Germline assignment: CDR1 SGHDT and CDR2 YYEEEE. Trimming cost V 2 bases and J 0 bases; bases outside gene matches: 0. The CDR3 has 15 residues.

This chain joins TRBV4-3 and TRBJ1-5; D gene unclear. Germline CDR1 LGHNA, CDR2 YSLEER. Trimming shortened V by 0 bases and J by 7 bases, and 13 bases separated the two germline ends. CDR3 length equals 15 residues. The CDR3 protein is CASSQDLAGNQPQHF. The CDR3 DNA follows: TGCGCCAGCAGCCAAGATCTAGCAGGTAACCAGCCCCAGCATTTT.

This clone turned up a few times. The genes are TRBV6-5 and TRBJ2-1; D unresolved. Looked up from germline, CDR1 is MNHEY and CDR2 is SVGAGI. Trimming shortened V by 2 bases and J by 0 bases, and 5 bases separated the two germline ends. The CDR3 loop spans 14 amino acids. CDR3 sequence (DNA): TGTGCCAGCAGTTACCGGAGCTCCTACAATGAGCAGTTCTTC. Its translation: CASSYRSSYNEQFF.

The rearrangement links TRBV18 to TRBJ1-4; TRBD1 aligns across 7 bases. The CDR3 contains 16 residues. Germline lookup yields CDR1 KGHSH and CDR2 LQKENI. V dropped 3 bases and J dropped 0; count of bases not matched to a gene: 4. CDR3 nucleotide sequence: TGTGCCAGCTCACCTACAGGGGTTGCAACTAATGAAAAACTGTTTTTT. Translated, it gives CASSPTGVATNEKLFF.

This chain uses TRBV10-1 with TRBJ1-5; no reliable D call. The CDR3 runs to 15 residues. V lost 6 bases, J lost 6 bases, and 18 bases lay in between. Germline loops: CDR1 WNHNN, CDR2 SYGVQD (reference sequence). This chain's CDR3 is CASRTRGGMGQPQHF. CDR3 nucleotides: TGCGCCAGCAGGACTCGGGGAGGGATGGGTCAGCCCCAGCATTTT.

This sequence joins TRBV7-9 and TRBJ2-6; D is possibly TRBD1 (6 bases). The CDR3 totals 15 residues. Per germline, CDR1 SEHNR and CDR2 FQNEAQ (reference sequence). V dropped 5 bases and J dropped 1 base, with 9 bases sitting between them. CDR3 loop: CASSPQGSGANVLTF. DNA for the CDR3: TGTGCCAGCAGCCCACAGGGATCTGGGGCCAACGTCCTGACTTTC. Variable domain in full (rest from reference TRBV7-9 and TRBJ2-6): DTGVSQNPRHKITKRGQNVTFRCDPISEHNRLYWYRQTLGQGPEFLTYFQNEAQLEKSRLLSDRFSAERPKGSFSTLEIQRTEQGDSAMYLCASSPQGSGANVLTFGAGSRLTVL.

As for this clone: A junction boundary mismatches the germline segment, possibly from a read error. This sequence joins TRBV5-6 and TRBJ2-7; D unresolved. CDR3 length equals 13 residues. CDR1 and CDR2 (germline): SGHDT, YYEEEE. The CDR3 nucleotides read TGTGCCAGCAGCCTAGGTCGATACTACGGGCAGTACTTC. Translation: CASSLGRYYGQYF.

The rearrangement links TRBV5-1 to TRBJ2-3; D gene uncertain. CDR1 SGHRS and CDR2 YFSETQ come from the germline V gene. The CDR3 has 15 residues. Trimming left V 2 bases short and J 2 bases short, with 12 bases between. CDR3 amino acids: CASSLLDHLTDTQYF. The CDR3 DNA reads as TGCGCCAGCAGCTTACTCGATCATCTCACAGATACGCAGTATTTT. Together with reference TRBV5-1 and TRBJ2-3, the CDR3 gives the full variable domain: KAGVTQTPRYLIKTRGQQVTLSCSPISGHRSVSWYQQTPGQGLQFLFEYFSETQRNKGNFPGRFSGRQFSNSRSEMNVSTLELGDSALYLCASSLLDHLTDTQYFGPGTRLTVL.

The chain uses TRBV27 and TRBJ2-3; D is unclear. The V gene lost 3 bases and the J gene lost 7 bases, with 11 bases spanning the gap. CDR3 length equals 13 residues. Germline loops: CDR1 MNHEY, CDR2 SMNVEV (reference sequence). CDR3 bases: TGTGCCAGCAGTTTGACTGAACTACATACGCAGTATTTT. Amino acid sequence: CASSLTELHTQYF.

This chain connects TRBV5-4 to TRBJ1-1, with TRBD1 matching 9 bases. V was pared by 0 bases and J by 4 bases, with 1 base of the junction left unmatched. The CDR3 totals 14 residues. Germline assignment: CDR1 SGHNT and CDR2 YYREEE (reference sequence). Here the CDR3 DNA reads TGTGCCAGCAGCTTGGGACAGGGGGTCACTGAAGCTTTCTTT. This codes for CASSLGQGVTEAFF.